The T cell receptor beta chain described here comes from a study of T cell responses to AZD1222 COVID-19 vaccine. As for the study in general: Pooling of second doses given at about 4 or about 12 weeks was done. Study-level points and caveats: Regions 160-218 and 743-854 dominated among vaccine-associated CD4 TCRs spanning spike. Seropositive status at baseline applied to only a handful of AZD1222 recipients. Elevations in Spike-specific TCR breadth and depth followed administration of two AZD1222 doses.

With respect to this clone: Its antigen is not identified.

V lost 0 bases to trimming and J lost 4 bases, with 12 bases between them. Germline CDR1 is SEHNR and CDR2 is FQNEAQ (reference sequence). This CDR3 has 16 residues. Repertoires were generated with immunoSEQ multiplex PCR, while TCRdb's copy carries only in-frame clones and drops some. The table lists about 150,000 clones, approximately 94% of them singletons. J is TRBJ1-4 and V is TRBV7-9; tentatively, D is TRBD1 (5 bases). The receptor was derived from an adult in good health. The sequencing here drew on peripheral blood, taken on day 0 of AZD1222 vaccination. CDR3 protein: CASSLASGQGNEKLFF. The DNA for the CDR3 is TGTGCCAGCAGCTTAGCGAGTGGTCAGGGTAATGAAAAACTGTTTTTT. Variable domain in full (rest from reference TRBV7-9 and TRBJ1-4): DTGVSQNPRHKITKRGQNVTFRCDPISEHNRLYWYRQTLGQGPEFLTYFQNEAQLEKSRLLSDRFSAERPKGSFSTLEIQRTEQGDSAMYLCASSLASGQGNEKLFFGSGTQLSVL.